This T cell receptor beta chain was found in a study of preoperative IRX-2 immunotherapy in early breast cancer. Generated by immunoSEQ multiplex PCR, the TCRdb table keeps only in-frame clones and is missing some. The sample consists of about 1,100 clones, over 70% of them appearing once. Treatment: preoperative locoregional IRX-2 cytokine immunotherapy. Patients received preoperative, locoregional IRX-2 cytokine immunotherapy in a phase Ib study. This sequence was found in a human donor with breast cancer. This specimen was normal tissue next to the tumor, taken from a patient treated with IRX-2 immunotherapy.

CDR3 loop: CASSLRDRGRDIQYF. The CDR3 DNA sequence: TGTGCCAGCAGTTTAAGGGACAGGGGACGGGACATTCAGTACTTC. The J gene is TRBJ2-4, the V gene TRBV28, with 10 bases identical to TRBD1. This CDR3 has 15 amino acids. From germline, CDR1 is MDHEN and CDR2 SYDVKM. V trimming: 2 bases; J trimming: 8 bases; junction bases outside the gene matches: 6.